One and the same sample provided the 11 T cell receptor beta chains below, sequenced in a study of metastatic and nonmetastatic thyroid tumors. TCRdb called clones again from the PCR reads with MiXCR. Among fewer than 25,000 clones listed, 15% to 20% were seen once. Thyroid surgery was preceded by no treatment in any patient. Sequenced sample: tumor tissue. These receptors came from a female donor with papillary thyroid cancer or a benign thyroid nodule (not recorded which). Some clones in this sample may be carry-over from other donors' samples.

This sequence joins TRBV20-1 and TRBJ2-1; TRBD2 matches at 9 bases. CDR3 length: 18 amino acids. The germline V gene has CDR1 DFQATT and CDR2 SNEGSKA (reference sequence). This CDR3 is CRAPLVAGDPRSYNEQFF. The CDR3 DNA is TGCAGGGCCCCCTTGGTAGCGGGGGACCCCCGTAGTTACAATGAGCAGTTCTTC.

This clone is labeled as medium-sized. The V call is TRBV12-3 or TRBV12-4, the J call TRBJ2-7; possibly TRBD1 for D (6 bases). The CDR3 spans 15 residues. V lost 3 bases, J lost 5 bases, and 17 bases lay in between. CDR3 DNA sequence: TGTGCCAGCAGTTTTCTTAGGACAGAGAACCACGAGCAGTACTTC. Amino acid sequence: CASSFLRTENHEQYF.

This clone counts as large. The chain recombines TRBV2 with TRBJ1-6; D is perhaps TRBD1 (5 bases). Germline CDR1 and CDR2: SNHLY and FYNNEI. The ends were cut back, 8 bases at V and 5 bases at J, with 16 bases in the middle. This CDR3 region has 15 residues. The DNA of the CDR3 is TGTGCCAGCCCCCTTTCCGGGACCGATAATTCACCCCTCCACTTT. Amino acids: CASPLSGTDNSPLHF.

This clone has ten or more counts. This sequence joins TRBV5-1 and TRBJ2-1; D gene unclear. The germline gives CDR1 SGHRS, CDR2 YFSETQ. Trimming took 4 bases from V and 8 from J, leaving 13 bases between them. This CDR3 is 13 amino acids long. The CDR3 reads CASSPVPSYEQFF. Written as DNA, the CDR3 is TGCGCCAGCAGCCCAGTACCGAGCTATGAGCAGTTCTTC.

There are a few counts of this clone. The rearrangement uses TRBV6-1 and TRBJ1-2; D not resolved. The germline gives CDR1 MNHNS, CDR2 SASEGT. V dropped 10 bases and J dropped 4 bases, with 19 bases sitting between them. The CDR3 has 14 residues. In DNA, the CDR3 is TGTGCCATCCTGGGCCCATCGTGTTTCTATGGCTACACCTTC. This codes for CAILGPSCFYGYTF.

The V call is TRBV6-1, the J call TRBJ2-7; TRBD1 is a possible D gene (6 bases). Looked up from germline, CDR1 is MNHNS and CDR2 is SASEGT. The length of the CDR3 is 14 residues. The CDR3 coding sequence is TGTGAAAGCAGATCGGGACAAGGCCTTTACGAGCAGTACTTC. This gives the protein CESRSGQGLYEQYF.

This clone was recorded at least ten times. The chain joins TRBV9 to TRBJ1-2, with D unresolved. The V end was cut by 2 bases, the J end by 5 bases, with 7 bases between. The CDR3 runs 12 residues. The germline V gene has CDR1 SGDLS and CDR2 YYNGEE. The CDR3 nucleotides are TGTGCCAGCAGCGTTGGCAATTATGGCTACACCTTC. This encodes CASSVGNYGYTF.

The table lists this clone with many counts. The gene calls are TRBV6-1 and TRBJ1-1, with D tentatively TRBD1 (5 bases). The V end lost 5 bases, the J end lost 1 base, and 11 bases lay between the germline ends. In germline, CDR1 is MNHNS, CDR2 SASEGT. The CDR3 has 14 amino acids. CDR3 DNA sequence: TGTGCCAGCAGTCTACAGGAGCCGAACACTGAAGCTTTCTTT. Its translation: CASSLQEPNTEAFF.

In its sample, this clone was seen many times. V is TRBV4-2 and J is TRBJ2-7; 7 nucleotides align to TRBD1. This CDR3 spans 13 amino acids. The V gene's germline CDR1 is LGHNA and CDR2 YNFKEQ. V shed 4 bases and J 5 bases; nucleotides not matched to a gene: 5. The CDR3 DNA reads as TGTGCCAGCAGCCTTATCGACAGGGACGAGCAGTACTTC. The encoded protein is CASSLIDRDEQYF.

This clone appeared many times. V is TRBV5-6 and J is TRBJ1-5; D is undetermined. Trimming shortened V by 3 bases and J by 5 bases, and 9 bases separated the two germline ends. In germline, CDR1 is SGHDT, CDR2 YYEEEE. This CDR3 is built from 13 residues. CDR3: CASSSESDQPQHF. In nucleotides, the CDR3 is TGTGCCAGCAGCTCCGAATCCGATCAGCCCCAGCATTTT.

This clone counts as medium-sized. The chain is built from TRBV5-4 and TRBJ2-6, with D possibly matching TRBD1 (5 bases). The CDR3 totals 18 residues. Germline CDR1 and CDR2: SGHNT and YYREEE (reference sequence). Trimming took 4 bases from V and 2 from J, leaving 19 bases between them. In DNA, the CDR3 is TGTGCCAGCAGCGTGACAGCCTCCCCGCCAACTGGGGCCAACGTCCTGACTTTC. Translated, it gives CASSVTASPPTGANVLTF.